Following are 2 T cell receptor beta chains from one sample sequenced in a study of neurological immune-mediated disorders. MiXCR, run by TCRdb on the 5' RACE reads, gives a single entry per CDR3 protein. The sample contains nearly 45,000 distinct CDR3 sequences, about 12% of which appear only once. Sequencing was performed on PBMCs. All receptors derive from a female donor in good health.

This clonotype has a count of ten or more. This chain's CDR3 is CASSLRTGAGNEQYF. CDR3 coding DNA: TGTGCCAGCAGTTTAAGGACAGGGGCTGGGAACGAGCAGTACTTC. The chain uses TRBV6-5 and TRBJ2-7; 9 positions match TRBD1. Looked up from germline, CDR1 is MNHEY and CDR2 is SVGAGI. This CDR3 region has 15 residues. Trimming at V came to 4 bases and at J to 5 bases, leaving 9 bases not matched to a gene.

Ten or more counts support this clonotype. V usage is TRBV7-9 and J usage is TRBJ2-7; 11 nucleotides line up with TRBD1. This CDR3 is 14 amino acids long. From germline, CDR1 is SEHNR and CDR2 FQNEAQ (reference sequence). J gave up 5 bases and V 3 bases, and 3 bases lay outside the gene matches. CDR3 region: CASSFWDRGNEQYF. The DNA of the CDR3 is TGTGCCAGCAGCTTTTGGGACAGGGGGAACGAGCAGTACTTC.